The TCR beta chain described here comes from a study of blood T cell repertoires in COVID-19. Study background: Material from acute and convalescent COVID-19 was sourced from the United States, Italy and Spain. From T cells, B-cell-depleted T cells, or PBMCs came the material, which was cDNA or gDNA.

Here immunoSEQ multiplex PCR was the method, and the copy in TCRdb shows in-frame clones only, minus some. The sample lists about 170,000 clones, 83% occurring once. CDR1 and CDR2 from the germline V gene are KGHDR and SFDVKD. The CDR3 consists of 13 residues. Trimming removed 3 bases from V and 7 bases from J, with 8 bases in between. The sequencing input was peripheral blood. The chain carries TRBV24-1 and TRBJ2-2; TRBD1 might be the D (5 bases). The source of this sequence is a woman older than 75 with acute or convalescent COVID-19. In nucleotides, the CDR3 is TGTGCCACCAGTGATCTGACAGTCGGGGAGCTGTTTTTT. Its protein is CATSDLTVGELFF.